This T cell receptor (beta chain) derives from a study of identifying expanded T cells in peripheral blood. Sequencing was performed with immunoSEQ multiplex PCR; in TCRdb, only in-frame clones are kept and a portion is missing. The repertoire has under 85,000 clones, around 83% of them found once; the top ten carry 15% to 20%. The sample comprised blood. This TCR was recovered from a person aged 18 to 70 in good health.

DNA for the CDR3: TGCGCCAGCAGCTTGCAGCCTGGGACTTCCAACACCGGGGAGCTGTTTTTT. Its translation is CASSLQPGTSNTGELFF. This chain joins TRBV5-1 and TRBJ2-2, with D perhaps matching TRBD2 (6 bases). V gave up 1 base and J gave up 2 bases, with 15 bases separating them. Looked up from germline, CDR1 is SGHRS and CDR2 is YFSETQ. There are 17 residues in the CDR3.